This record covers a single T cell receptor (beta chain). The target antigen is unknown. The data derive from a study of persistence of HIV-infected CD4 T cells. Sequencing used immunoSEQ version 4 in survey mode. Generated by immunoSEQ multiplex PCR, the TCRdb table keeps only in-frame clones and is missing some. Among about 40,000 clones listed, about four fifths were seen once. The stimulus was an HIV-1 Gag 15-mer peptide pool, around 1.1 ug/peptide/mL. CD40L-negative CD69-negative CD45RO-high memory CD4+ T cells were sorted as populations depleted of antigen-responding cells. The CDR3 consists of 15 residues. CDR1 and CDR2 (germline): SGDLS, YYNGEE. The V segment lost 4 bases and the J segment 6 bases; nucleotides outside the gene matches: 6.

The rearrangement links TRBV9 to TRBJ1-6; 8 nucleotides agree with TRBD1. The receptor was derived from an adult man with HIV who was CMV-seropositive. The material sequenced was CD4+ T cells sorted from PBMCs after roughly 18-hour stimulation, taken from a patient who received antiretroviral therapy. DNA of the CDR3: TGTGCCAGCAGCAGCCGGGACAGGTTTAATTCACCCCTCCACTTT. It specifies CASSSRDRFNSPLHF.